This T cell receptor (beta chain) was documented in a study of blood T cell repertoires in COVID-19. Study-level background: Sites across the United States, Italy and Spain contributed samples from acute and convalescent COVID-19.

This clone was counted between two and nine times. In the study's own analysis: Estimation of nucleated cell counts was performed using reference gene primer amplification. The assay was immunoSEQ multiplex PCR, and TCRdb's table has in-frame clones only and misses some. The DNA was the basis for D and trimming; V, J and clone size are from that table. The data show about 30,000 clones, approximately 82% seen once. Source material: peripheral blood. The clonotype originates from a human donor in a cohort sampled during active COVID-19.

The chain's CDR3 is CASSREGYYGYTF. CDR3 DNA sequence: TGTGCCAGCAGTCGAGAGGGTTACTATGGCTACACCTTC. The V and J genes are TRBV6-6 and TRBJ1-2, with D uncertain. V lost 5 bases to trimming and J lost 3 bases, with 10 bases between them. The CDR3 spans 13 residues. CDR1 is MNHNY, CDR2 SVGAGI, per germline (reference sequence).